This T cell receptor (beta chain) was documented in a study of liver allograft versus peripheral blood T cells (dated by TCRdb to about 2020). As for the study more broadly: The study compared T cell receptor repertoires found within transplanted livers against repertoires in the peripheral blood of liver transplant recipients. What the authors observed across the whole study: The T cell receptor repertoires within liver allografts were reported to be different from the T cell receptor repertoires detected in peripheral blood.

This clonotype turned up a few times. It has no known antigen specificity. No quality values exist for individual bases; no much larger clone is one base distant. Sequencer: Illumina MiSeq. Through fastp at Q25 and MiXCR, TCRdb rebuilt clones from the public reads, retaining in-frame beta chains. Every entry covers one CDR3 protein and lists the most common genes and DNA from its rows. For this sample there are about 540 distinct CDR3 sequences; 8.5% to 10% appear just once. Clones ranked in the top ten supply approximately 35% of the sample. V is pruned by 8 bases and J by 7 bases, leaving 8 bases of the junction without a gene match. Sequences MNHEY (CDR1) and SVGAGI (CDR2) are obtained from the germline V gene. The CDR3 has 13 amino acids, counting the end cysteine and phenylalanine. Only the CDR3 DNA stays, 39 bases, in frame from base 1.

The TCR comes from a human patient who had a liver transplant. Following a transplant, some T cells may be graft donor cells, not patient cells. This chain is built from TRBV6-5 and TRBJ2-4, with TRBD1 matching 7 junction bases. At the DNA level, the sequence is TGTGCCAGCGGGTCTACAGGGGAGAACATTCAGTACTTC. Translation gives CASGSTGENIQYF.